This section outlines one TCR beta chain sequence together with its context. This record belongs to a study of T cell responses to AZD1222 COVID-19 vaccine. Method: immunoSEQ multiplex PCR; TCRdb's copy keeps in-frame clones and lacks some. The sample includes more than 65,000 clones, approximately 83% of them seen just once. Germline loops: CDR1 SGDLS, CDR2 YYNGEE. The CDR3 sequence is 15 residues long. V lost 2 bases and J 0 bases, leaving 10 bases between the germline ends. The chain has TRBV9 and TRBJ2-3, with D tentatively TRBD1 or TRBD2 (5 bases each). The material sequenced was peripheral blood, taken 28 days after the second AZD1222 dose. This receptor was identified in an adult who received the AZD1222 COVID-19 vaccine. The CDR3 DNA sequence: TGTGCCAGCAGCGTGGGGACGGTGAGCACAGATACGCAGTATTTT. It yields the protein CASSVGTVSTDTQYF.